This TCR beta chain came from a study of T cell clonotyping in hematopoietic cell transplantation. Here immunoSEQ multiplex PCR was the method, and the copy in TCRdb shows in-frame clones only, minus some. Of approximately 20,000 clones in the sample, around four fifths are singletons; the top ten hold roughly 14%. General observations from the study: At the given depth, recipient repertoires were over 95% de novo clonotypes. Graft donor and pretransplant recipient Inverse Simpson Index values predicted broader posttransplant TCR diversity. No sorting was done, leaving CD4 and CD8 contributions mixed. Recipient TCR diversity dropped after transplant; expanded clonotypes rose from day 30 to 180.

Germline V CDR1 and CDR2: SQVTM, ANQGSEA. The CDR3 runs 14 residues. The V gene lost 2 bases and the J gene lost 2 bases, with 10 bases spanning the gap. As to this clone: Antigen: not known.

The receptor's source is a man aged 55 to 70 in good health. Some clones in this sample may be carry-over from other donors' samples. Specimen: peripheral blood mononuclear cells. V usage is TRBV29-1 and J usage is TRBJ1-3; D ambiguous. The CDR3 region is CSVETLQAGNTIYF. As DNA, the CDR3 is TGCAGCGTTGAAACCCTACAAGCTGGAAACACCATATATTTT.